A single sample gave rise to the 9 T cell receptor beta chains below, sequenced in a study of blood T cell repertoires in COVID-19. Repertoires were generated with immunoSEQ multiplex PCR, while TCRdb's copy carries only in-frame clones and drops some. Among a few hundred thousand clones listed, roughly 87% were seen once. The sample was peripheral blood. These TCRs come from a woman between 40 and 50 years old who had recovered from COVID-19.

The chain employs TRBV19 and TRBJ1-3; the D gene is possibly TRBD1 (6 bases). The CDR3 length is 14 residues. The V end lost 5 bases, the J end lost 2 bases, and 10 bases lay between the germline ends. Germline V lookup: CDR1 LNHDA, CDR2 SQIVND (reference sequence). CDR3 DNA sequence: TGTGCCAGTAGTCCCGGGACAACTGGAAACACCATATATTTT. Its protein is CASSPGTTGNTIYF.

CDR3 DNA sequence: TGTGCCAGCAGAACGGGGACTAGCGGGTCATACGAGCAGTACGTC. Translating it yields CASRTGTSGSYEQYV. The genes are TRBV6-5 and TRBJ2-7; 12 bases fit TRBD2. V lost 6 bases to trimming and J lost 4 bases; unmatched junction nucleotides: 7. The CDR3 sequence is 15 residues long. Germline assignment: CDR1 MNHEY and CDR2 SVGAGI.

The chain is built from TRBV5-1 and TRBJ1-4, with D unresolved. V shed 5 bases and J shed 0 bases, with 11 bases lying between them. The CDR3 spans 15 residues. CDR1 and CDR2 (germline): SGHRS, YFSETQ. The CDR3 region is CASRPRPATNEKLFF. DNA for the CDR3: TGCGCCAGCAGACCTAGACCTGCAACTAATGAAAAACTGTTTTTT. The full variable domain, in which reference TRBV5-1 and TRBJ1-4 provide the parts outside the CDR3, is KAGVTQTPRYLIKTRGQQVTLSCSPISGHRSVSWYQQTPGQGLQFLFEYFSETQRNKGNFPGRFSGRQFSNSRSEMNVSTLELGDSALYLCASRPRPATNEKLFFGSGTQLSVL.

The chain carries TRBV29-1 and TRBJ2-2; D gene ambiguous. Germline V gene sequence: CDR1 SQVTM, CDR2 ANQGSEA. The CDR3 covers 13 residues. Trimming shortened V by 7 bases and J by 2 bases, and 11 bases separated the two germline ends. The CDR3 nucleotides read TGCAGCGCAGAGGTCTTTAACACCGGGGAGCTGTTTTTT. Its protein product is CSAEVFNTGELFF.

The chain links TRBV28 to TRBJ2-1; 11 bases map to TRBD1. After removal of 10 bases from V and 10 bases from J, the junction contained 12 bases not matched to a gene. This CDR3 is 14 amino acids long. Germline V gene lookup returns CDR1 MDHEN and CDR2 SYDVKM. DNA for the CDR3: TGTGCCACCTCCGGGGACAGGGGGATAGAGGAGCAGTTCTTC. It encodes CATSGDRGIEEQFF.

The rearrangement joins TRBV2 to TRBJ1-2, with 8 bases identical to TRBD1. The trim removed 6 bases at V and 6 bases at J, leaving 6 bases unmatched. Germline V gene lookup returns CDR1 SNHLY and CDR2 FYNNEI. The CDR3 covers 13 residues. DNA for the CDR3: TGTGCCAGCAGGGGGGACAGGATGGATGGCTACACCTTC. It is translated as CASRGDRMDGYTF.

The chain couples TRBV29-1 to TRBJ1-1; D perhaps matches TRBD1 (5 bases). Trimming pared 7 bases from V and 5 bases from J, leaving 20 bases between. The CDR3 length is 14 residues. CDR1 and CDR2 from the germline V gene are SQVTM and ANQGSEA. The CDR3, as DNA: TGCAGCGCTGCGGCCGTCCTGGGGGGGACTGAAGCTTTCTTT. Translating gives CSAAAVLGGTEAFF.

DNA of the CDR3: TGTGCCAGCAGCCATTCTTCAGGCCTCGAGCAGTACGTC. This translates into CASSHSSGLEQYV. The rearrangement uses TRBV14 and TRBJ2-7; D is uncertain. The germline V gene encodes CDR1 SGHDN and CDR2 FVKESK. The CDR3 runs to 13 residues. Trimming removed 3 bases at V and 6 bases at J, with 12 bases between.

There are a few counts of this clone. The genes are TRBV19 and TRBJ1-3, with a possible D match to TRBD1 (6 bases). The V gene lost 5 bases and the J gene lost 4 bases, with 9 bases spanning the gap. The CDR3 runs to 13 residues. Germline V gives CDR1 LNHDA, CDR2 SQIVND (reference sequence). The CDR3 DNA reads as TGTGCCAGTAGTGCGACAGGCGGAAACACCATATATTTT. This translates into CASSATGGNTIYF.